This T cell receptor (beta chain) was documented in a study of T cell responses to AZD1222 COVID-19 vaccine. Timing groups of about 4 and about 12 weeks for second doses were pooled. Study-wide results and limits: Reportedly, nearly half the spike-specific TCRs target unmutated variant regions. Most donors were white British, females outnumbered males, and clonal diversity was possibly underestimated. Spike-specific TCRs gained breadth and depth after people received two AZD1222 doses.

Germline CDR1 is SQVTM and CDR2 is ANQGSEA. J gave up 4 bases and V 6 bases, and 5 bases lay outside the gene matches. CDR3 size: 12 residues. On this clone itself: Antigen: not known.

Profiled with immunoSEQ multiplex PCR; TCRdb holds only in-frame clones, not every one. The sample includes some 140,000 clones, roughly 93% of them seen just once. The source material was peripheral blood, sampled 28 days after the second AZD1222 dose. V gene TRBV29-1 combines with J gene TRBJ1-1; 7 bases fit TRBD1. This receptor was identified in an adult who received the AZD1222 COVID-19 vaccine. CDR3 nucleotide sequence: TGCAGCGTCCGGACAGGAAGCACTGAAGCTTTCTTT. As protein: CSVRTGSTEAFF.